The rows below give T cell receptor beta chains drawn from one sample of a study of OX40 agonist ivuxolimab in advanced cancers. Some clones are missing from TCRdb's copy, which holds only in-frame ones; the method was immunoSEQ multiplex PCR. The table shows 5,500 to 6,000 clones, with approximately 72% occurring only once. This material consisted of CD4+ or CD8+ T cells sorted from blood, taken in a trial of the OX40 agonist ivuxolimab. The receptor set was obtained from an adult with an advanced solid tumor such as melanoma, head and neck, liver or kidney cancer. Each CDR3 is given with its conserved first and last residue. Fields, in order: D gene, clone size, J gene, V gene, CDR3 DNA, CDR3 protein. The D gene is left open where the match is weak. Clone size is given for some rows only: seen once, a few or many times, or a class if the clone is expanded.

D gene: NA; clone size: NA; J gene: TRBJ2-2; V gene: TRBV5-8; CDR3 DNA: TGTGCCAGCAGCTTGCCAAGGGGGGGAGAAAGGACCGGGGAGCTGTTTTTT; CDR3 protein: CASSLPRGGERTGELFF
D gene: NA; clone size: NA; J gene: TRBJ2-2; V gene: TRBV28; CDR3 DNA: TGTGCCAGCAGTGCCAGGGGCACCGGGGAGCTGTTTTTT; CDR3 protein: CASSARGTGELFF
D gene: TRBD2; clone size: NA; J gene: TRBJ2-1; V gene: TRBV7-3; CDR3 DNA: TGTGCCAGCAGCCGACTAGCTTACGGTGAGCAGTTCTTC; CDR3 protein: CASSRLAYGEQFF
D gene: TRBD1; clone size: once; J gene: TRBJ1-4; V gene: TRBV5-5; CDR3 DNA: TGTGCCAGCAGCGGCTCCGGGACAGGGGCACTTGCAACTAATGAAAAACTGTTTTTT; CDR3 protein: CASSGSGTGALATNEKLFF
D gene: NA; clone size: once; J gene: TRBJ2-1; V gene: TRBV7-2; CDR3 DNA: TGTGCCAGCAGCCTTGACTCGACGGGGGTATACAATGAGCAGTTCTTC; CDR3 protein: CASSLDSTGVYNEQFF
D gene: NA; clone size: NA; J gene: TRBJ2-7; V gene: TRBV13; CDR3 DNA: TGTGCCAGCAGCCCGAAAACGGACCATTTCTCCTACGAGCAGTACTTC; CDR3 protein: CASSPKTDHFSYEQYF
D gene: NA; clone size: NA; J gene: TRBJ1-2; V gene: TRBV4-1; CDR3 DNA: TGCGCCAGCAGCCAAGACCGGGGAGAGGGGTATGGCTACACCTTC; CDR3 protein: CASSQDRGEGYGYTF
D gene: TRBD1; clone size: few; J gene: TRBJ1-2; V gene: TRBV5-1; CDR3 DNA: TGCGCCAGCAGCTTGGGCGGGACAGAGAACTATGGCTACACCTTC; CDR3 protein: CASSLGGTENYGYTF
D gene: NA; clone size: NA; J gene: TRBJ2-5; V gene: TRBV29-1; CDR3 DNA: TGCAGCGCCGCCCCCCCGGGGGCAGCGTCCCAAGAGACCCAGTACTTC; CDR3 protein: CSAAPPGAASQETQYF
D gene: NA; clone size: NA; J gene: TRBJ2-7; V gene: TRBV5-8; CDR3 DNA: TGTGCCAGCAGCTTGGTGTTTCCCGGGACGGACTACGAGCAGTACTTC; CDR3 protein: CASSLVFPGTDYEQYF
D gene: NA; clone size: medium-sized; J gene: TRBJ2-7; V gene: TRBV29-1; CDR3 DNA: TGCAGCGTTTGGGGAACGGGTCTGTCCTACGAGCAGTACTTC; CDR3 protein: CSVWGTGLSYEQYF
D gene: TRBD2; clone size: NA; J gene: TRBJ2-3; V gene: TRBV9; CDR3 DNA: TGTGCCAGCAGCGCTCCCCCGGGACTAGGCGACACAGATACGCAGTATTTT; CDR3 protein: CASSAPPGLGDTDTQYF
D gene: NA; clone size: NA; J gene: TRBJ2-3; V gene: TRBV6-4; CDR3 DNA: TGTGCCAGCAGTGAGTCCGGGGGTTCAGGAGATACGCAGTATTTT; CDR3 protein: CASSESGGSGDTQYF
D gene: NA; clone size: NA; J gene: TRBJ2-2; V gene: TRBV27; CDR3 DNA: TGTGCCAGCAGTCCCCGGGGGCTGGCCGGGGAGCTGTTTTTT; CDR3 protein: CASSPRGLAGELFF
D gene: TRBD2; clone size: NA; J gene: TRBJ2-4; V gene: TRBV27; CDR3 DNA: TGTGCCAGCAGACCCGGACTAGCGGGCGTTCAGTACTTC; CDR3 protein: CASRPGLAGVQYF
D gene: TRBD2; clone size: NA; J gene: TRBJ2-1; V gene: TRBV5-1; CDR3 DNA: TGCGCCAGCAGCCTAAGTCCTAGCGGGCCTTACAATGAGCAGTTCTTC; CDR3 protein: CASSLSPSGPYNEQFF
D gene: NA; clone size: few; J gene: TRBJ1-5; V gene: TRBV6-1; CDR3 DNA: TGTGCCGCTGAGGGTGACAGGACGAGCAATCAGCCCCAGCATTTT; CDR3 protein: CAAEGDRTSNQPQHF
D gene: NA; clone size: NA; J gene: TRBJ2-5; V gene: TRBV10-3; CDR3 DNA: TGTGCCATCAGTGAGTCATTAGCCCAAGAGACCCAGTACTTC; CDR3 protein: CAISESLAQETQYF
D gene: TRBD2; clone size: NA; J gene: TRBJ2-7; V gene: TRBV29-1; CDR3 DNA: TGCAGCGCAGAGGCTAGCGGGAGCGGGGAGCAGTACTTC; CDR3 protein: CSAEASGSGEQYF
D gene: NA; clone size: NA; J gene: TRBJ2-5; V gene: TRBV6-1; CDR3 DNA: TGTGCCAGCAGTGGGTACTGGCCAGAGACCCAGTACTTC; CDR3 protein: CASSGYWPETQYF
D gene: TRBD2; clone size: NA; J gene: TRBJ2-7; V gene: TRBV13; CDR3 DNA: TGTGCCAGCAGCTTAGGGGCTCTAGCGGGAGACGAGCAGTACTTC; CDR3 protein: CASSLGALAGDEQYF
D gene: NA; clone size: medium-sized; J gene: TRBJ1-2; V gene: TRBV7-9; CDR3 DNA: TGTGCCAGCAGCTTACTTGGGACGGTCTATGGCTACACCTTC; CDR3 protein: CASSLLGTVYGYTF
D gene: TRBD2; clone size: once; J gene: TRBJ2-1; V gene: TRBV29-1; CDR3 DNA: TGCAGCGTTGAACCTGAGCTAGCGGCCTACAATGAGCAGTTCTTC; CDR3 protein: CSVEPELAAYNEQFF
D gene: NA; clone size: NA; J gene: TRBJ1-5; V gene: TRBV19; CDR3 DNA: TGTGCCAGTAGTATAAGATCAGGGAGTTATAGCAATCAGCCCCAGCATTTT; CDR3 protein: CASSIRSGSYSNQPQHF
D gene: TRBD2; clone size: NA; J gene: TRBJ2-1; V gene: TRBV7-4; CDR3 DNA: TGTGCCAGCAGCCGACTAGCGGGAGGGCCCGGGACGACCTACAATGAGCAGTTCTTC; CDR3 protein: CASSRLAGGPGTTYNEQFF
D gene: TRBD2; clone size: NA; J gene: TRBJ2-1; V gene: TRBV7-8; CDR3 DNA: TGTGCCAGCAGCCGACTAGCGGGAGGGCCCGGGACGACCTACAATGAGCAGTTCTTC; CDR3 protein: CASSRLAGGPGTTYNEQFF
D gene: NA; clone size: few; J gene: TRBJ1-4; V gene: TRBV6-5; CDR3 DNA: TGTGCCAGCAGTTACCTCAGCGGCGAAAATGAAAAACTGTTTTTT; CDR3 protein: CASSYLSGENEKLFF
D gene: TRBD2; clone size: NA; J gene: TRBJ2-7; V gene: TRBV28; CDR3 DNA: TGTGCCAGCACGGGACTAGCGGAATACGAGCAGTACTTC; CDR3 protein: CASTGLAEYEQYF
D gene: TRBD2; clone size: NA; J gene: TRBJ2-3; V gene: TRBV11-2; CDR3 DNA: TGTGCCAAGCCGGGACTAGCGGGAGCAGGGGATACGCAGTATTTT; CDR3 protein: CAKPGLAGAGDTQYF
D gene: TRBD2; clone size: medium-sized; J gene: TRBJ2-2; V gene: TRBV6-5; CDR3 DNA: TGTGCCAGCAGTTACGGGACTAGCGACACCGGGGAGCTGTTTTTT; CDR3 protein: CASSYGTSDTGELFF
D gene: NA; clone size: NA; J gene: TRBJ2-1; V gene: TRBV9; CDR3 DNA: TGTGCCAGCAGCGTAGACGGACAGTCCTACAATGAGCAGTTCTTC; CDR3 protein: CASSVDGQSYNEQFF
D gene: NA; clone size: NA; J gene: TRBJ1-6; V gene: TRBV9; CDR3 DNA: TGTGCCAGCAGCGTAGCAGTCCAGGTTAATTCACCCCTCCACTTT; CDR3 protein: CASSVAVQVNSPLHF
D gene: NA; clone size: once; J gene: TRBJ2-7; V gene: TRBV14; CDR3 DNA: TGTGCCAGCCAACCATCTTCAGGAGACCCCTACGAGCAGTACTTC; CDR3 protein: CASQPSSGDPYEQYF
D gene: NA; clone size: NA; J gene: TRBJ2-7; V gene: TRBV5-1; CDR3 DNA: TGCGCCAGCAGCTTGGAGGGGCTTAGGTACGAGCAGTACTTC; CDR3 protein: CASSLEGLRYEQYF
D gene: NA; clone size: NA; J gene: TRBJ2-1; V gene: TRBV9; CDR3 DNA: TGTGCCAGCAGCGCGGAAACCGGGACTGGCTCCTACAATGAGCAGTTCTTC; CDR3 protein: CASSAETGTGSYNEQFF
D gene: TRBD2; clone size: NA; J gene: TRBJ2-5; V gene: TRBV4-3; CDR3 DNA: TGCGCCAGCAGCCAAGAGCTGTTGGCGGGAGGGGGGGAGACCCAGTACTTC; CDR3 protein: CASSQELLAGGGETQYF
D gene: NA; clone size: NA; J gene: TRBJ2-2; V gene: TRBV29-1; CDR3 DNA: TGCAGCGTTCGAAACACCGGGGAGCTGTTTTTT; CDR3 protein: CSVRNTGELFF
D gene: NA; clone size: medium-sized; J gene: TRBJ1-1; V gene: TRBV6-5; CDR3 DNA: TGTGCCAGCAGTTTGAGTGAGCAGACTGAAGCTTTCTTT; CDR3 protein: CASSLSEQTEAFF
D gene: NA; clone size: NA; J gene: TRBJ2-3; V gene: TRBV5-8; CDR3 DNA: TGTGCCAGCAGCTTGGATCTTAGTAGCACCAATACGCAGTATTTT; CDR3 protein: CASSLDLSSTNTQYF
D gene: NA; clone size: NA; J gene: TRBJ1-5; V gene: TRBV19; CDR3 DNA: TGTGCCAGTAGTATAGTAGACGGGGGCAATCAGCCCCAGCATTTT; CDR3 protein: CASSIVDGGNQPQHF
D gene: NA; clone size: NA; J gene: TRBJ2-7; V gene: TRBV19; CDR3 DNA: TGTGCCAGTAGTATAAGTAGGCTCTCCTCCTACGAGCAGTACTTC; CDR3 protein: CASSISRLSSYEQYF
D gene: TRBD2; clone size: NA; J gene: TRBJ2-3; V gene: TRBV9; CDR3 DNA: TGTGCCAGCAGCCGTACTAGCGGGAGTATTACAGATACGCAGTATTTT; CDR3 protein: CASSRTSGSITDTQYF
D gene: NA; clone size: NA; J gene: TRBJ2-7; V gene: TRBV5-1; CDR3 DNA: TGCGCCAGCAGCCACTCCTACGAGCAGTACTTC; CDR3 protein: CASSHSYEQYF
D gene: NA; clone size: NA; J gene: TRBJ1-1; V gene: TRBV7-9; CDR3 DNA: TGTGCCAGCAGCCCGCTTTCACCCGAAGCTTTCTTT; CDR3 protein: CASSPLSPEAFF
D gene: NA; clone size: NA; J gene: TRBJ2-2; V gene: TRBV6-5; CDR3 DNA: TGTGCCAGCACGGAGGGTGAAACCGGGGAGCTGTTTTTT; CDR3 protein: CASTEGETGELFF